The 5 T cell receptor beta chains reported below all come from one sample, sequenced in a study of cytomegalovirus exposure and HLA in healthy donors. TCRdb keeps only in-frame clones here, not all; method: immunoSEQ multiplex PCR. The sample shows about 56,000 clones, roughly nine tenths of them seen only once. Sequencing was performed on PBMCs. These receptors originate from a man between 18 and 35 years old in good health and CMV-seronegative.

The rearrangement links TRBV11-1 to TRBJ2-1, with D possibly matching TRBD2 (6 bases). The ends were cut back, 1 base at V and 0 bases at J, with 13 bases in the middle. CDR3 size: 17 residues. Germline V CDR1 and CDR2: SGHAT, FQDESV (reference sequence). CDR3 region: CASSLGSGQRSYNEQFF. DNA for the CDR3: TGTGCCAGCAGCTTAGGTAGCGGCCAGCGCTCCTACAATGAGCAGTTCTTC.

The chain is built from TRBV6-1 and TRBJ2-1; perhaps TRBD1 as D (6 bases). The V and J ends lost 6 bases and 5 bases respectively, with 14 bases between them. CDR3 length equals 14 residues. Germline CDR1 and CDR2: MNHNS and SASEGT. As DNA, the CDR3 is TGTGCCAGCAGCGCCTCGGACAGAAACAATGAGCAGTTCTTC. The encoded protein is CASSASDRNNEQFF.

Comments on this clone: One end of the junction fails to match germline, which may point to a read error. The gene calls are TRBV7-9 and TRBJ2-2; D might be TRBD2 (6 bases). CDR1 SEHNR and CDR2 FQNEAQ come from the germline V gene (reference sequence). This CDR3 region has 15 residues. CDR3 in amino acids: CASSQRRGDGGEPFF. The CDR3, as DNA: TGTGCCAGCAGCCAGAGGAGAGGGGACGGCGGGGAGCCGTTTTTT. The variable domain in full, with the rest retrieved from reference TRBV7-9 and TRBJ2-2, is DTGVSQNPRHKITKRGQNVTFRCDPISEHNRLYWYRQTLGQGPEFLTYFQNEAQLEKSRLLSDRFSAERPKGSFSTLEIQRTEQGDSAMYLCASSQRRGDGGEPFFGEGSRLTVL.

This clone was found once. J is TRBJ2-7 and V is TRBV18, with TRBD1 matching 8 bases. The CDR3 runs to 15 residues. Germline CDR1 KGHSH, CDR2 LQKENI. V shed 2 bases, J shed 3 bases, and the junction held 6 bases outside the gene matches. The CDR3 reads CASSPGTGLLYEQYF. CDR3 coding DNA: TGTGCCAGCTCACCAGGGACAGGCCTTCTCTACGAGCAGTACTTC.

The rearrangement uses TRBV5-1 and TRBJ2-1; D remains unclear. Trimming cost V 1 base and J 2 bases, with 4 bases left between them. Germline CDR1 is SGHRS and CDR2 is YFSETQ. CDR3 size: 13 residues. CDR3 loop: CASSLSPYNEQFF. The CDR3 DNA reads as TGCGCCAGCAGCTTGTCTCCCTACAATGAGCAGTTCTTC.